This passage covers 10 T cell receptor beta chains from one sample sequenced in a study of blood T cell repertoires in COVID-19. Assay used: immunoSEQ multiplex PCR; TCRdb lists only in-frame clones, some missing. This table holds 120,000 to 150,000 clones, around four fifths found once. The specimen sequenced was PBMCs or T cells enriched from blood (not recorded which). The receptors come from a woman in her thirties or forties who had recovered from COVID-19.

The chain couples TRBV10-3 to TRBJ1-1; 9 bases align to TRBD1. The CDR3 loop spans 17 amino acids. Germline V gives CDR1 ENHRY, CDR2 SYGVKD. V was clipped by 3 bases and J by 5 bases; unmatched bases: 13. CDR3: CAISDSPGTGPNTEAFF. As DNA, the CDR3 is TGTGCCATCAGTGATTCTCCCGGGACAGGGCCGAATACTGAAGCTTTCTTT.

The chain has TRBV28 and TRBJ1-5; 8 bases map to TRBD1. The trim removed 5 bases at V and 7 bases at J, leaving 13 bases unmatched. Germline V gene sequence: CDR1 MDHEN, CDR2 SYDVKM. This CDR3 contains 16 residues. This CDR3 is CASSGGLQGDGQPQHF. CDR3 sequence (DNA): TGTGCCAGCAGTGGCGGTCTACAGGGGGACGGACAGCCCCAGCATTTT.

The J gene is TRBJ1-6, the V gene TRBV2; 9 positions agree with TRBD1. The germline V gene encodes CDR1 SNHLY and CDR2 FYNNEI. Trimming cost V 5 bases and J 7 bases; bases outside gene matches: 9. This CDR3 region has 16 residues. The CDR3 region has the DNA TGTGCCAGCAGTCAAAGACTACAGGGGGCGAATTCACCCCTCCACTTT. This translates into CASSQRLQGANSPLHF.

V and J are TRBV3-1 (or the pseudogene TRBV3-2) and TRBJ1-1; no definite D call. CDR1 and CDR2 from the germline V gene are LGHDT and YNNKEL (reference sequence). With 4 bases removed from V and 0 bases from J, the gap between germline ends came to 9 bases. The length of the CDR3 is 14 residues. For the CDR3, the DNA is TGTGCCAGCAGCCCGCAGATGATGAACACTGAAGCTTTCTTT. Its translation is CASSPQMMNTEAFF.

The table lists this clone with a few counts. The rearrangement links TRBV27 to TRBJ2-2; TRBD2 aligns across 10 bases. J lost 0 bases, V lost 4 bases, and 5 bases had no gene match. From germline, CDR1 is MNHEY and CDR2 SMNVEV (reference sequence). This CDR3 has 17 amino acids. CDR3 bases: TGTGCCAGCAGTTCCCCTAGCGGGGGAGCGAACACCGGGGAGCTGTTTTTT. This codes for CASSSPSGGANTGELFF.

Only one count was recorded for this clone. DNA for the CDR3: TGTGCCTCCGGCCGGGGGACAGGGATATACGAGCAGTACTTC. Amino acids: CASGRGTGIYEQYF. This chain connects TRBV2 to TRBJ2-7, with 9 nucleotides matching TRBD1. The CDR3 loop spans 14 amino acids. Germline CDR1 SNHLY, CDR2 FYNNEI. V trimming: 11 bases; J trimming: 4 bases; junction bases outside the gene matches: 12.

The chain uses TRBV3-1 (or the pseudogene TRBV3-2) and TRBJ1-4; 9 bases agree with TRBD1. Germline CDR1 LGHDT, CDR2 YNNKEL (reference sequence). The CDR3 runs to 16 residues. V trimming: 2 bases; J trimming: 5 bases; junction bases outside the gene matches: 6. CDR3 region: CASSQTTGGGNEKLFF. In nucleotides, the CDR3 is TGTGCCAGCAGCCAAACTACAGGGGGCGGCAATGAAAAACTGTTTTTT.

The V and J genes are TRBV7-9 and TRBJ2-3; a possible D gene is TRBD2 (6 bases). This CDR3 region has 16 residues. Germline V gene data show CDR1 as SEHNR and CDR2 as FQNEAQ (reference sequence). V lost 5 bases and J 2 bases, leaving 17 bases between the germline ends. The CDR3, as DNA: TGTGCCAGCAGCCCACGGGGACTCTCGAACACAGATACGCAGTATTTT. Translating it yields CASSPRGLSNTDTQYF.

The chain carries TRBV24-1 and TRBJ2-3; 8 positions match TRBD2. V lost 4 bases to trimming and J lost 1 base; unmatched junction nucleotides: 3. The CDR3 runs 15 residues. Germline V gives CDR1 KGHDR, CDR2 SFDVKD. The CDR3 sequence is CATSDPGRGTDTQYF. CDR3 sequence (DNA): TGTGCCACCAGTGACCCCGGGAGGGGCACAGATACGCAGTATTTT.

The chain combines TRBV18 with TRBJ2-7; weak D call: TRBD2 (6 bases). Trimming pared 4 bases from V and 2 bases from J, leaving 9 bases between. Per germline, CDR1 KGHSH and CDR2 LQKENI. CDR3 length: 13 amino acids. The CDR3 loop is CASSRGDTYEQYF. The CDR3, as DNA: TGTGCCAGCTCACGGGGGGATACCTACGAGCAGTACTTC.